The 22 T cell receptor beta chains below all came from one sample that was sequenced in a study of identifying expanded T cells in peripheral blood. The repertoire was sequenced with immunoSEQ multiplex PCR; TCRdb's copy has only in-frame clones and lacks some. The table has about 130,000 clones, roughly 90% seen once. Sequencing was done on a sample of blood. These receptors all come from a person between 18 and 69 years old in good health.

This sequence joins TRBV7-9 and TRBJ2-7, with D maybe TRBD1 (5 bases). Trimming left V 1 base short and J 4 bases short, with 14 bases between. Germline lookup yields CDR1 SEHNR and CDR2 FQNEAQ (reference sequence). The CDR3 consists of 15 residues. CDR3 sequence: CASSLGSQGLYEQYF. In DNA form, the CDR3 reads TGTGCCAGCAGCTTAGGCAGCCAGGGTCTATACGAGCAGTACTTC. Using reference TRBV7-9 and TRBJ2-7 for the parts outside the CDR3, the full variable domain is DTGVSQNPRHKITKRGQNVTFRCDPISEHNRLYWYRQTLGQGPEFLTYFQNEAQLEKSRLLSDRFSAERPKGSFSTLEIQRTEQGDSAMYLCASSLGSQGLYEQYFGPGTRLTVT.

The chain is built from TRBV5-1 and TRBJ2-7; D assignment may be TRBD1 or TRBD2 (5 bases each). The CDR3 loop spans 15 amino acids. The V and J ends lost 4 bases and 0 bases respectively, with 14 bases between them. CDR1 and CDR2 from the germline V gene are SGHRS and YFSETQ. The CDR3 loop is CASSLGRDHSYEQYF. The CDR3 coding sequence is TGCGCCAGCAGCCTAGGACGGGACCACTCCTACGAGCAGTACTTC.

CDR3 coding DNA: TGTGCCAGCCACCCACTCTCAAATTTGCCAGGGGGTTCATTAGATACGCAGTATTTT. Translation gives CASHPLSNLPGGSLDTQYF. V and J are TRBV28 and TRBJ2-3; 7 bases are shared with TRBD1. V lost 8 bases, J lost 5 bases, and 25 bases stayed unmatched. The V gene's germline CDR1 is MDHEN and CDR2 SYDVKM. The length of the CDR3 is 19 residues.

CDR3 loop: CASSLGLRDRSYNEQFF. CDR3 nucleotides: TGTGCCAGCAGTTTAGGGCTCCGGGACAGGTCGTACAATGAGCAGTTCTTC. The rearrangement uses TRBV27 and TRBJ2-1; 8 bases match TRBD1. The junction had 10 bases not matched to a gene; V was cut back by 2 bases and J by 4 bases. CDR3 length equals 17 residues. Looked up from germline, CDR1 is MNHEY and CDR2 is SMNVEV (reference sequence).

The chain employs TRBV10-3 and TRBJ2-7, with 7 bases that match TRBD1. The V and J ends lost 7 bases and 1 base, in that order; junction bases with no gene match: 4. Germline CDR1 and CDR2: ENHRY and SYGVKD. The CDR3 runs to 13 residues. CDR3 sequence (DNA): TGTGCCATCAAATTACAGGGGTCCTACGAGCAGTACTTC. This codes for CAIKLQGSYEQYF.

This clone was seen many times. The genes are TRBV7-8 and TRBJ2-7; maybe TRBD1 (6 bases). CDR1 and CDR2 from the germline V gene are SGHVS and FQNEAQ. Trimming removed 5 bases from V and 7 bases from J, with 18 bases in between. The CDR3 has 14 amino acids. The CDR3 coding sequence is TGTGCCAGCAGCCACAGGGTGGTGGTGGGTGAGCAGTACTTC. Translation: CASSHRVVVGEQYF.

The rearrangement joins TRBV23-1 to TRBJ2-7; 9 bases match TRBD1. TRBV23-1 is an ORF, and what it does is uncertain. This CDR3 is 15 amino acids long. The J segment lost 4 bases and the V segment lost 3 bases, leaving 7 bases of the junction unmatched. The CDR3 region is CASSHRRDRVYEQYF. The CDR3, as DNA: TGCGCCAGCAGTCACCGTCGGGACAGGGTGTACGAGCAGTACTTC.

The chain has TRBV19 and TRBJ2-1; D tentatively fits TRBD1 or TRBD2 (6 bases each). Germline CDR1 is LNHDA and CDR2 is SQIVND (reference sequence). V lost 6 bases to trimming and J lost 4 bases, with 16 bases between them. The CDR3 has 15 residues. The CDR3: CASRDRGDGYNEQFF. In DNA form, the CDR3 reads TGTGCCAGTAGAGATAGGGGGGACGGGTACAATGAGCAGTTCTTC.

The chain has TRBV10-3 and TRBJ1-4, with 11 bases that match TRBD1. From germline, CDR1 is ENHRY and CDR2 SYGVKD. CDR3 length: 18 residues. V gave up 0 bases and J gave up 1 base; unmatched junction bases: 4. For the CDR3, the DNA is TGTGCCATCAGTGAGTCACCGGGACAGGGGGGAACTAATGAAAAACTGTTTTTT. Protein product: CAISESPGQGGTNEKLFF.

V and J are TRBV2 and TRBJ2-1; TRBD1 aligns across 7 bases. The CDR3 has 13 residues. With 7 bases clipped from V and 3 bases from J, the junction kept 3 bases outside the gene matches. Germline V gene data show CDR1 as SNHLY and CDR2 as FYNNEI. The CDR3 region is CASIGTDYNEQFF. The CDR3 DNA follows: TGTGCCAGCATAGGGACAGACTACAATGAGCAGTTCTTC.

The chain links TRBV12-1 to TRBJ1-1; no check of the table's D call, TRBD1, against the DNA was made. TRBV12-1 is designated a pseudogene. This CDR3 region has 13 residues. CDR3 residues: CASSPTGFTEAFF. The CDR3 bases are TGTGCCAGCAGCCCCACAGGATTCACTGAAGCTTTCTTT.

This clone was counted a single time. The J gene is TRBJ2-2, the V gene TRBV9, with D possibly TRBD2 on 6 matching bases. Between the trimmed V and J ends, which lost 3 bases and 7 bases, there was a span of 16 bases. This CDR3 spans 15 amino acids. The V gene's germline CDR1 is SGDLS and CDR2 YYNGEE. CDR3 sequence reads: CASSATSRRDGELFF. DNA of the CDR3: TGTGCCAGCAGCGCAACCTCAAGGAGGGACGGGGAGCTGTTTTTT.

This clone was picked up one time. CDR3 amino acids: CATSRYRDQVTEAFF. CDR3 in DNA: TGTGCCACCAGCAGGTACAGGGATCAGGTCACTGAAGCTTTCTTT. The chain recombines TRBV15 with TRBJ1-1; a weak D match, TRBD1 (6 bases). Germline CDR1 LNHNV, CDR2 YYDKDF (reference sequence). CDR3 length: 15 amino acids. Trimming pared 3 bases from V and 4 bases from J, leaving 15 bases between.

This clone has just one count. The chain recombines TRBV11-3 with TRBJ2-2, with unresolved D. Between the trimmed V and J ends, which lost 1 base and 5 bases, there was a span of 8 bases. This CDR3 is 14 amino acids long. Germline V lookup: CDR1 SGHNT, CDR2 YENEEA. This CDR3 is CASSLVSGTGELFF. CDR3 nucleotides: TGTGCCAGCAGCTTAGTATCCGGGACCGGGGAGCTGTTTTTT.

The chain combines TRBV19 with TRBJ2-6; weak D call: TRBD1 (6 bases). V gave up 5 bases and J gave up 1 base, with 21 bases separating them. The CDR3 extends over 19 amino acids. Germline V gene sequence: CDR1 LNHDA, CDR2 SQIVND (reference sequence). CDR3 sequence: CASSPRSSGARSGANVLTF. DNA of the CDR3: TGTGCCAGTAGTCCCCGTTCGTCAGGGGCCAGGTCTGGGGCCAACGTCCTGACTTTC.

CDR3 sequence: CASSAYGATRAGELFF. CDR3 nucleotides: TGTGCCAGCAGTGCTTATGGAGCGACCCGCGCCGGGGAGCTGTTTTTT. The rearrangement uses TRBV27 and TRBJ2-2; D is ambiguous. The CDR3 length is 16 residues. Germline V gene sequence: CDR1 MNHEY, CDR2 SMNVEV (reference sequence). Trimming stripped 5 bases from V and 6 bases from J, with 19 bases between.

The chain's CDR3 is CASSSGLAGRGEQFF. In nucleotides, the CDR3 is TGTGCCAGCAGCTCGGGACTAGCCGGGAGAGGTGAGCAGTTCTTC. The chain couples TRBV7-2 to TRBJ2-1, with 9 bases fitting TRBD2. The CDR3 has 15 amino acids. Germline loops: CDR1 SGHTA, CDR2 FQGNSA. After removal of 4 bases from V and 9 bases from J, the junction contained 10 bases not matched to a gene.

This chain uses TRBV5-1 with TRBJ1-6; D uncertain. The CDR3 covers 15 residues. From germline, CDR1 is SGHRS and CDR2 YFSETQ. Trimming shortened V by 7 bases and J by 1 base, and 12 bases separated the two germline ends. CDR3 sequence (DNA): TGCGCCAGCTCGGTGGGAACGTCCTATAATTCACCCCTCCACTTT. Translating gives CASSVGTSYNSPLHF. Variable domain in full (rest from reference TRBV5-1 and TRBJ1-6): KAGVTQTPRYLIKTRGQQVTLSCSPISGHRSVSWYQQTPGQGLQFLFEYFSETQRNKGNFPGRFSGRQFSNSRSEMNVSTLELGDSALYLCASSVGTSYNSPLHFGNGTRLTVT.

The V gene is TRBV23-1, the J gene TRBJ1-2, with D hard to call. TRBV23-1 belongs to the ORF category, with a function that is uncertain. Trimming took off 3 bases at V and 4 bases at J, with 24 bases between the two ends. This CDR3 contains 18 residues. The CDR3 spells CASSHSAWPGSYPYGYTF. CDR3 DNA sequence: TGCGCCAGCAGTCATTCCGCTTGGCCGGGGTCCTACCCCTATGGCTACACCTTC.

The chain employs TRBV27 and TRBJ1-1; 9 bases match TRBD1. Germline V CDR1 and CDR2: MNHEY, SMNVEV (reference sequence). This CDR3 has 15 amino acids. V was pared by 6 bases and J by 0 bases, with 5 bases of the junction left unmatched. CDR3 residues: CASRDRGYMNTEAFF. The DNA for the CDR3 is TGTGCCAGCAGGGACAGGGGCTATATGAACACTGAAGCTTTCTTT.

The chain carries TRBV5-6 and TRBJ2-7; 10 positions match TRBD2. The germline V gene has CDR1 SGHDT and CDR2 YYEEEE. The CDR3 consists of 18 residues. Trimming at V came to 4 bases and at J to 3 bases, leaving 16 bases not matched to a gene. The CDR3 spells CASSGTQASSGRGYEQYF. In nucleotides, the CDR3 is TGTGCCAGCAGCGGTACACAAGCCTCTAGCGGGAGAGGCTACGAGCAGTACTTC.

The V call is TRBV10-3, the J call TRBJ1-1, with 7 positions matching TRBD1. CDR1 is ENHRY and CDR2 is SYGVKD in the germline V gene. This CDR3 has 15 residues. Unmatched junction bases numbered 7, after V lost 6 bases and J lost 0 bases. The chain's CDR3 is CAISRGGLMNTEAFF. As DNA, the CDR3 is TGTGCCATCAGCAGGGGGGGACTGATGAACACTGAAGCTTTCTTT.